The sequence of this T cell receptor (beta chain) was determined in a study of beta chain features in type 1 diabetes. Whole-study findings and limits: Fewer junction insertions and more nucleotide deletions appeared in type 1 diabetes patients. Still unanswered here is whether HLA type influences TCRB rearrangement. Among patients, naive, central memory and Treg TCRB repertoires appeared more similar than among healthy donors.

Germline CDR1 is SGHDN and CDR2 is FVKESK. V shed 3 bases and J shed 1 base, with 12 bases lying between them. This CDR3 has 15 amino acids. Remarks on this clone: Its antigen is still unknown.

Expressed TCRB transcripts were sequenced, since all the RNA that had been isolated was reverse transcribed. The average output of naive, central memory and regulatory T cell samples was approximately 3.8 million reads. Sequenced by immunoSEQ multiplex PCR; TCRdb stores in-frame clones only, minus some. Among about 320,000 clones listed, approximately 15% were seen once. The sequencing sample was made of central memory CD4+ T cells from blood. This TCR was sampled from a man aged 25-45 years in good health. This rearrangement joins TRBV14 to TRBJ2-5; D is perhaps TRBD1 (5 bases). CDR3 residues: CASSQQRGPQETQYF. CDR3 DNA: TGTGCCAGCAGCCAGCAAAGGGGTCCCCAAGAGACCCAGTACTTC.